Listed below are T cell receptor beta chains from one sample, sequenced in a study of naive and memory T cell subsets. Each CDR3 protein is one row after TCRdb ran MiXCR on the UMI-ligation and nested PCR reads. Altogether roughly 150,000 distinct CDR3 sequences are present, under 25% being singletons, with the ten largest covering about 0.6%. Sequencing was performed on naive CD8+ T cells from blood. These TCRs come from a human donor in good health. CDR3s include the opening cysteine and the closing phenylalanine or tryptophan. Each record gives: V gene, J gene, clone size, D gene, CDR3 DNA, CDR3 protein. The D gene is left open where the match is weak. The size entry is marked missing in some rows and otherwise reads once, few, many or a size class.

TRBV29-1	TRBJ1-2	few	NA	TGCAGCGTTGCCGAGGGAAGGTATGGCTACACCTTC	CSVAEGRYGYTF
TRBV30	TRBJ2-7	NA	NA	TGTGCCTGGAGTTTTGGCAGGACCTACGAGCAGTACTTC	CAWSFGRTYEQYF
TRBV10-3	TRBJ2-7	NA	NA	TGTGCCATCAGTGGGGCGGACGGATCCTACGAGCAGTACTTC	CAISGADGSYEQYF
TRBV18	TRBJ1-1	many	NA	TGTGCCAGCTCATTCCTGGCAGGAGAATTTGTGAACACTGAAGCTTTCTTT	CASSFLAGEFVNTEAFF
TRBV7-6	TRBJ2-1	many	NA	TGTGCCAGCAGCTTGTTCGAGGAGGGCCCCTTCCAGTTCTTC	CASSLFEEGPFQFF
TRBV7-6	TRBJ2-1	few	TRBD2	TGTGCCAGCAGCTTTGGGACTAGCGGGCGAAAGAGCTACAATGAGCAGTTCTTC	CASSFGTSGRKSYNEQFF
TRBV20-1	TRBJ2-1	few	NA	TGCAGTGCTAGAGTCCGGGAGATTGAGCAGTTCTTC	CSARVREIEQFF
TRBV5-4	TRBJ1-1	NA	NA	TGTGCCAGCAGCTTGGGAGTGGAAGGGACTGAAGCTTTCTTT	CASSLGVEGTEAFF
TRBV6-6	TRBJ1-6	NA	TRBD1	TGTGCCAGCAGGCTACAGGGGGCTAATTCACCCCTCCACTTT	CASRLQGANSPLHF
TRBV28	TRBJ2-7	NA	NA	TGTGCCAGCAGTTTATATTTTGGTGAGCAGTACTTC	CASSLYFGEQYF
TRBV7-8	TRBJ1-6	few	NA	TGTGCCAGCAGCCTTGACCCCCGGTCACCCCTCCACTTT	CASSLDPRSPLHF
TRBV3-1	TRBJ1-1	NA	NA	TGTGCCAGCAGCCAAGTAAGTTACAACACTGAAGCTTTCTTT	CASSQVSYNTEAFF
TRBV6-5	TRBJ2-3	few	TRBD1	TGTGCCAGCAGTTACTTCAACCTCGGGACAGGGCGTGTAGATACGCAGTATTTT	CASSYFNLGTGRVDTQYF
TRBV20-1	TRBJ2-7	NA	TRBD2	TGCAGTGCTAGAGGGTTCGGCGGGAGTGCCTACGAGCAGTACTTC	CSARGFGGSAYEQYF
TRBV4-3	TRBJ2-3	NA	NA	TGCGCCAGCAGCCAAGATGGGGGCAGGGGCACAGATACGCAGTATTTT	CASSQDGGRGTDTQYF
TRBV29-1	TRBJ2-7	few	NA	TGCAGCGTTGCCCGGGGACTTGTGGACGAGCAGTACTTC	CSVARGLVDEQYF
TRBV7-7	TRBJ2-1	NA	TRBD2	TGTGCCAGCAGCGACGGACTAGCGGACTACAATGAGCAGTTCTTC	CASSDGLADYNEQFF
TRBV12-3/TRBV12-4	TRBJ2-1	NA	TRBD2	TGTGCCAGCACTCCGGGACTAGCCTACAATGAGCAGTTCTTC	CASTPGLAYNEQFF
TRBV29-1	TRBJ2-7	NA	TRBD2	TGCAGCGTTGAGGGTCGGACTAGCGGGAGTGACGAGCAGTACTTC	CSVEGRTSGSDEQYF
TRBV10-2	TRBJ2-1	few	NA	TGCGCCAGCAGTGAGAGCGCCAGCTCCTACAATGAGCAGTTCTTC	CASSESASSYNEQFF
TRBV7-6	TRBJ2-1	few	NA	TGTGCCAGCAGTTCTACTAATAACCCCCCCAGTGAGCAGTTCTTC	CASSSTNNPPSEQFF
TRBV13	TRBJ1-1	NA	TRBD1	TGTGCCAGCAGCTTGGACAGGGGGCGAAGGGACACTGAAGCTTTCTTT	CASSLDRGRRDTEAFF